This TCR beta chain was observed in a study of blood T cell repertoires in COVID-19. In the study overall: T cells, B-cell-depleted T cells, or PBMCs supplied cDNA or gDNA.

The CDR3 sequence is 13 residues long. Germline-derived CDR1 and CDR2 are LGHDT and YNNKEL (reference sequence). J gave up 5 bases and V 9 bases, and 6 bases lay outside the gene matches. Clones were read by immunoSEQ multiplex PCR, and TCRdb kept only the in-frame ones, dropping some. The sample contains about 280,000 clones, 70% to 90% of which appear only once. V and J are TRBV3-1 (or the pseudogene TRBV3-2) and TRBJ2-2, with 7 bases lining up with TRBD1. The specimen sequenced was peripheral blood. This TCR came from a woman in her seventies with acute or convalescent COVID-19. The CDR3 sequence: CASRTGDTGELFF. As DNA, the CDR3 is TGTGCCAGTCGGACAGGAGATACCGGGGAGCTGTTTTTT.